This T cell receptor (beta chain) is from a study of cytomegalovirus exposure and HLA in healthy donors. The PCR employed 60 Vbeta primers together with 13 Jbeta primers. Only in-frame clones appear in the TCRdb table, and some are missing; sequencing was by immunoSEQ multiplex PCR. The table lists around 100,000 clones, roughly 85% of them singletons, with approximately 4% in the top ten. Germline CDR1 SQVTM, CDR2 ANQGSEA. CDR3 length equals 14 residues. Trimming left V 3 bases short and J 6 bases short, with 17 bases between. The chain carries TRBV29-1 and TRBJ1-2, with D possibly TRBD1 on 6 matching bases. The sequence was collected from a man younger than 40 in good health and CMV-seronegative. The sample comprised PBMCs. Written as DNA, the CDR3 is TGCAGCGTTGACTCTGGGACACGCCTTGATGGCTACACCTTC. Its translation: CSVDSGTRLDGYTF. The entire variable domain, with the rest obtained from reference TRBV29-1 and TRBJ1-2, is as follows: SAVISQKPSRDICQRGTSLTIQCQVDSQVTMMFWYRQQPGQSLTLIATANQGSEATYESGFVIDKFPISRPNLTFSTLTVSNMSPEDSSIYLCSVDSGTRLDGYTFGSGTRLTVV.